These 32 T cell receptor beta chains share one sample of origin, sequenced in a study of identical twins listed by TCRdb under 2016. Library generation was performed with 5' RACE. The run used an Illumina HiSeq 2000. The raw public reads went through TCRdb reprocessing: fastp at Q25, MiXCR clone calling, in-frame beta chains kept. Each record represents a unique CDR3 protein, reported with the most common genes and DNA among its rows. The sample profile shows some 630,000 distinct CDR3 sequences; about 7% of them were found once. The ten biggest clones cover around 1.6% of the sample. Separately, the same data were catalogued under a study of yellow fever vaccine responses in identical twins.

Sequencing was carried out using PBMCs. The receptors were gathered from a woman aged 18-29 years in good health.

In DNA form, the CDR3 reads TGTGCCACCAAGACAGGGTACGATGGTGGCTACACCTTC. Its translation is CATKTGYDGGYTF. The rearrangement uses TRBV2 and TRBJ1-2; TRBD1 agrees at 7 bases. CDR3 length equals 13 residues. J gave up 7 bases and V 10 bases, and 12 bases lay outside the gene matches. Germline CDR1 SNHLY, CDR2 FYNNEI.

The rearrangement links TRBV12-3 or TRBV12-4 to TRBJ2-7; D is unclear. With 8 bases removed from V and 5 bases from J, the gap between germline ends came to 13 bases. This CDR3 comprises 12 residues. Written as DNA, the CDR3 is TGTGCCAGCGGTCGCTCCCGGAACGAGCAGTACTTC. Translation: CASGRSRNEQYF.

Only a few counts were recorded for this clonotype. This chain uses TRBV25-1 with TRBJ2-5; 9 nucleotides line up with TRBD1. From germline, CDR1 is MGHDK and CDR2 SYGVNS. CDR3 length: 15 amino acids. The V gene end was trimmed by 4 bases and the J gene end by 6 bases; junction bases not matched to a gene: 9. CDR3 loop: CASSAGTGSVKTQYF. The CDR3, as DNA: TGTGCCAGCAGTGCCGGGACAGGGAGTGTGAAGACCCAGTACTTC.

The chain employs TRBV7-2 and TRBJ2-1; the match to TRBD2 covers 12 bases. The CDR3 length is 16 residues. Germline CDR1 SGHTA, CDR2 FQGNSA. V gave up 3 bases and J gave up 8 bases; unmatched junction bases: 8. The CDR3: CASSLPLAGGRYEQFF. CDR3 bases: TGTGCCAGCAGCTTGCCCCTAGCGGGAGGGCGTTATGAGCAGTTCTTC.

This clonotype showed up many times. V and J are TRBV20-1 and TRBJ1-2; D not certain. The germline CDR1 and CDR2 sequences are DFQATT and SNEGSKA (reference sequence). V was cut by 3 bases and J by 2 bases, with 10 bases left in between. The CDR3 totals 13 residues. The CDR3 bases are TGCAGTGCTAGTCCAGGCGGCAACTATGGCTACACCTTC. Translation gives CSASPGGNYGYTF.

The chain recombines TRBV2 with TRBJ2-5, with a tentative D call TRBD2 (5 bases). Per germline, CDR1 SNHLY and CDR2 FYNNEI. V dropped 5 bases and J dropped 2 bases, with 15 bases sitting between them. The CDR3 totals 15 residues. The CDR3, as DNA: TGTGCCAGCAGTCCCGGACTTAACCCTCAAGAGACCCAGTACTTC. It translates to CASSPGLNPQETQYF.

This clonotype was found many times. This chain connects TRBV20-1 to TRBJ1-1; D gene unclear. This CDR3 is 14 amino acids long. Per the germline V gene, CDR1 is DFQATT and CDR2 is SNEGSKA (reference sequence). With 0 bases removed from V and 3 bases from J, the gap between germline ends came to 11 bases. The CDR3 DNA sequence: TGCAGTGCTAGAGAAGGAGGGAGGGACACTGAAGCTTTCTTT. Protein sequence: CSAREGGRDTEAFF.

This clonotype was found a few times. V is TRBV6-1 and J is TRBJ2-1; 9 bases fit TRBD2. The V gene end was trimmed by 9 bases and the J gene end by 7 bases; junction bases not matched to a gene: 10. This CDR3 has 14 residues. Germline CDR1 is MNHNS and CDR2 is SASEGT. For the CDR3, the DNA is TGTGCCAGTGCCGGGACTAGCTGGGGTAATGAGCAGTTCTTC. Translating it yields CASAGTSWGNEQFF.

This clonotype came up a few times. The chain recombines TRBV15 with TRBJ2-1; D ambiguous. CDR1 and CDR2 (germline): LNHNV, YYDKDF (reference sequence). This CDR3 has 14 residues. V gave up 5 bases and J gave up 8 bases, with 16 bases separating them. CDR3 sequence reads: CATSDPRAPHEQFF. CDR3 bases: TGTGCCACCAGCGACCCTCGGGCACCCCATGAGCAGTTCTTC. The whole variable domain, filled in from reference TRBV15 and TRBJ2-1, reads DAMVIQNPRYQVTQFGKPVTLSCSQTLNHNVMYWYQQKSSQAPKLLFHYYDKDFNNEADTPDNFQSRRPNTSFCFLDIRSPGLGDTAMYLCATSDPRAPHEQFFGPGTRLTVL.

Comment on this clonotype: One end of the junction fails to match germline, which may point to a read error. The chain uses TRBV28 and TRBJ2-1; D unresolved. The CDR3 spans 12 residues. Germline V gene lookup returns CDR1 MDHEN and CDR2 SYDVKM. The CDR3: CASSLIYDEQFF. CDR3 bases: TGTGCCAGCAGTTTAATCTACGATGAGCAGTTCTTC. The whole variable domain, remainder taken from reference TRBV28 and TRBJ2-1, is DVKVTQSSRYLVKRTGEKVFLECVQDMDHENMFWYRQDPGLGLRLIYFSYDVKMKEKGDIPEGYSVSREKKERFSLILESASTNQTSMYLCASSLIYDEQFFGPGTRLTVL.

This clonotype appeared a few times. The V call is TRBV3-1, the J call TRBJ2-1; unclear D gene. This CDR3 has 15 amino acids. V was cut by 3 bases and J by 8 bases, with 17 bases left in between. Germline values: CDR1 LGHDT, CDR2 YNNKEL (reference sequence). This CDR3 is CASSHQPQTWDEQFF. Here the CDR3 DNA reads TGTGCCAGCAGCCACCAGCCACAGACTTGGGATGAGCAGTTCTTC.

The chain uses TRBV7-9 and TRBJ1-4, with D unresolved. This CDR3 is 14 amino acids long. Between the trimmed V and J ends, which lost 3 bases and 6 bases, there was a span of 11 bases. In germline, CDR1 is SEHNR, CDR2 FQNEAQ (reference sequence). The CDR3 loop is CASSLKMPYEKLFF. The CDR3 bases are TGTGCCAGCAGCTTGAAGATGCCCTATGAAAAACTGTTTTTT.

The chain couples TRBV3-1 to TRBJ2-1; either TRBD1 or TRBD2 may supply D (6 bases each). Germline V CDR1 and CDR2: LGHDT, YNNKEL (reference sequence). CDR3 length: 15 residues. The germline V and J ends were trimmed by 4 bases and 2 bases, with 12 bases remaining between them. The CDR3 region is CASSPRGAPYNEQFF. CDR3 sequence (DNA): TGTGCCAGCAGCCCGAGGGGGGCCCCCTACAATGAGCAGTTCTTC.

This clonotype was seen ten or more times. The V and J genes are TRBV6-5 and TRBJ2-7; D perhaps matches TRBD2 (6 bases). CDR3 length: 16 residues. The ends were cut back, 2 bases at V and 4 bases at J, with 18 bases in the middle. The V gene's germline CDR1 is MNHEY and CDR2 SVGAGI. CDR3 sequence reads: CASSYTGVLDGYEQYF. CDR3 nucleotide sequence: TGTGCCAGCAGTTACACGGGGGTGCTCGATGGGTACGAGCAGTACTTC.

This chain joins TRBV20-1 and TRBJ2-4; TRBD1 matches 12 bases. Germline V CDR1 and CDR2: DFQATT, SNEGSKA (reference sequence). The trim removed 1 base at V and 6 bases at J, leaving 4 bases unmatched. The CDR3 contains 15 residues. CDR3 nucleotide sequence: TGCAGTGCTAGAGTGGGGGACAGGGGGCGAAACATTCAGTACTTC. It yields the protein CSARVGDRGRNIQYF.

This clonotype was found many times. V and J are TRBV9 and TRBJ2-7, with TRBD2 matching over 8 bases. CDR1 and CDR2 (germline): SGDLS, YYNGEE. J was trimmed by 4 bases and V by 3 bases; bases with no gene match: 12. The length of the CDR3 is 16 residues. The CDR3 DNA follows: TGTGCCAGCAGCGCAGCGACTAGCGCCTCCCCGTACGAGCAGTACTTC. The encoded protein is CASSAATSASPYEQYF.

The J gene is TRBJ2-1, the V gene TRBV5-1; 11 bases match TRBD2. The CDR3 loop spans 23 amino acids. After removal of 0 bases from V and 0 bases from J, the junction contained 20 bases not matched to a gene. Per the germline V gene, CDR1 is SGHRS and CDR2 is YFSETQ. The CDR3: CASSLGLASGRTGLGSSYNEQFF. DNA for the CDR3: TGCGCCAGCAGCTTGGGATTGGCTAGCGGGAGGACCGGGCTGGGAAGCTCCTACAATGAGCAGTTCTTC.

This clonotype was recorded a few times. The V gene is TRBV10-1, the J gene TRBJ2-5; possibly TRBD1 or TRBD2 for D (6 bases each). Germline V CDR1 and CDR2: WNHNN, SYGVQD (reference sequence). V gave up 1 base and J gave up 5 bases, with 11 bases separating them. The CDR3 loop spans 14 amino acids. CDR3 nucleotides: TGCGCCAGCAGTGAGTTTCGGGGGCTGGAGACCCAGTACTTC. As protein: CASSEFRGLETQYF.

This clonotype was counted at least ten times. The rearrangement uses TRBV4-1 and TRBJ2-1, with 7 positions matching TRBD1. Germline assignment: CDR1 MGHRA and CDR2 YSYEKL. The CDR3 consists of 16 residues. V was clipped by 1 base and J by 6 bases; unmatched bases: 9. In DNA, the CDR3 is TGCGCCAGCAGCCAAGGCGACAGGGAAGTTCGCAATGAGCAGTTCTTC. Translated, it gives CASSQGDREVRNEQFF.

The CDR3 nucleotides read TGCAGTGCGAGGGTATGGGGTGAAGGTCAGCCCCAGCATTTT. Its translation: CSARVWGEGQPQHF. J is TRBJ1-5 and V is TRBV20-1; no definite D call. The ends were cut back, 6 bases at V and 6 bases at J, with 18 bases in the middle. Germline loops: CDR1 DFQATT, CDR2 SNEGSKA (reference sequence). CDR3 length: 14 residues.

This clonotype came up a few times. The V gene is TRBV12-3 or TRBV12-4, the J gene TRBJ2-3; no clear D. Trimming took off 5 bases at V and 0 bases at J, with 12 bases between the two ends. There are 15 residues in the CDR3. The DNA for the CDR3 is TGTGCCAGCAGTATCTCGACGGCAAGCACAGATACGCAGTATTTT. Translated: CASSISTASTDTQYF.

This clonotype came up many times. V is TRBV7-9 and J is TRBJ1-6; D gene ambiguous. The germline V gene has CDR1 SEHNR and CDR2 FQNEAQ (reference sequence). The CDR3 consists of 14 residues. Trimming removed 3 bases from V and 4 bases from J, with 7 bases in between. The CDR3 bases are TGTGCCAGCAGCTTCCCCCAGTATAATTCACCCCTCCACTTT. The encoded protein is CASSFPQYNSPLHF.

This clonotype was counted only a few times. The rearrangement uses TRBV7-3 and TRBJ2-3, with 7 bases fitting TRBD2. The germline V gene has CDR1 SGHTA and CDR2 FQGTGA. CDR3 length equals 17 residues. V trimming: 0 bases; J trimming: 2 bases; junction bases outside the gene matches: 8. The CDR3 is CASSLTGAGAITDTQYF. DNA for the CDR3: TGTGCCAGCAGCTTAACGGGCGCGGGAGCGATCACAGATACGCAGTATTTT.

This clonotype has ten or more counts. The chain employs TRBV3-1 and TRBJ2-1; 13 nucleotides align to TRBD2. The V and J ends lost 1 base and 8 bases, in that order; junction bases with no gene match: 11. The CDR3 is 18 amino acids. Germline CDR1 LGHDT, CDR2 YNNKEL (reference sequence). DNA for the CDR3: TGTGCCAGCAGCCAAGGAATCAGGACTAGCGGGAGTACCGATGAGCAGTTCTTC. It translates to CASSQGIRTSGSTDEQFF.

This clonotype was found a few times. The genes are TRBV6-5 and TRBJ2-7; TRBD1 aligns across 8 bases. This CDR3 contains 18 residues. Germline V CDR1 and CDR2: MNHEY, SVGAGI. V lost 4 bases and J lost 7; bases outside the gene matches: 21. Written as DNA, the CDR3 is TGTGCCAGCAGTTCCCACTTATTATGGACAGGGAACGGAGGGGAGCAGTACTTC. The encoded protein is CASSSHLLWTGNGGEQYF.

V gene TRBV27 combines with J gene TRBJ2-1, with D perhaps given as TRBD1 or TRBD2 (6 bases each). Germline V gene lookup returns CDR1 MNHEY and CDR2 SMNVEV (reference sequence). V was clipped by 10 bases and J by 6 bases, with 22 bases between them. The CDR3 covers 15 residues. The CDR3 here is CATGGVQGGTNEQFF. The CDR3, as DNA: TGTGCCACCGGAGGGGTACAGGGTGGGACCAATGAGCAGTTCTTC.

This clonotype was counted at least ten times. This sequence joins TRBV10-3 and TRBJ2-7; 9 bases are shared with TRBD1. Losses at the gene ends were 8 bases for V and 4 bases for J; bases not matched to a gene: 9. The CDR3 contains 14 residues. Germline loops: CDR1 ENHRY, CDR2 SYGVKD. The CDR3 here is CAIAPDRGRYEQYF. Written as DNA, the CDR3 is TGTGCCATCGCCCCAGACAGGGGGAGGTACGAGCAGTACTTC.

In regard to this clonotype: This may be a read error, as it is one base from a much larger clone. The V gene is TRBV12-3 or TRBV12-4, the J gene TRBJ2-5; TRBD1 agrees at 8 bases. The CDR3 runs 17 residues. CDR3 in DNA: TGTGCCTGCAGTTTAGCGTTTGGACAGGGTGCGGGGGAGACCCAGTACTTC. Its translation: CACSLAFGQGAGETQYF.

This clonotype was observed at least ten times. The chain joins TRBV9 to TRBJ2-5; D might be TRBD1 or TRBD2, each matching 5 bases. CDR3 length equals 16 residues. Germline lookup yields CDR1 SGDLS and CDR2 YYNGEE. Between the trimmed V and J ends, which lost 3 bases and 1 base, there was a span of 16 bases. For the CDR3, the DNA is TGTGCCAGCAGCGACCTCCCGAGGGACCCCCAAGAGACCCAGTACTTC. The encoded protein is CASSDLPRDPQETQYF. Complete variable domain (other parts from reference TRBV9 and TRBJ2-5): DSGVTQTPKHLITATGQRVTLRCSPRSGDLSVYWYQQSLDQGLQFLIQYYNGEERAKGNILERFSAQQFPDLHSELNLSSLELGDSALYFCASSDLPRDPQETQYFGPGTRLLVL.

The sample holds many counts of this clonotype. The chain uses TRBV20-1 and TRBJ2-1, with D uncertain. The V end lost 3 bases, the J end lost 1 base, and 10 bases lay between the germline ends. The germline CDR1 and CDR2 sequences are DFQATT and SNEGSKA (reference sequence). CDR3 size: 14 residues. CDR3 loop: CSASRYESYNEQFF. In DNA, the CDR3 is TGCAGTGCTAGCAGGTACGAATCCTACAATGAGCAGTTCTTC.

The J gene is TRBJ2-1, the V gene TRBV29-1; TRBD1 aligns across 8 bases. The CDR3 totals 15 residues. Trimming took 3 bases from V and 2 from J; bases not matched to a gene: 6. Germline V CDR1 and CDR2: SQVTM, ANQGSEA. The chain's CDR3 is CSVDPTGDPYNEQFF. Here the CDR3 DNA reads TGCAGCGTTGATCCGACAGGGGACCCCTACAATGAGCAGTTCTTC.

This clonotype was recorded a few times. This rearrangement joins TRBV28 to TRBJ2-3; possible D gene TRBD1, 8 bases. V was trimmed by 6 bases and J by 3 bases, leaving 16 bases between them. CDR1 and CDR2 from the germline V gene are MDHEN and SYDVKM. CDR3 length equals 15 residues. The CDR3 spells CASRIQGGVTDTQYF. The CDR3 nucleotides are TGTGCCAGCAGGATACAGGGGGGGGTGACAGATACGCAGTATTTT.